This T cell receptor (beta chain) emerged from a study of OX40 agonist ivuxolimab in advanced cancers. The overall study: Patients in the trial were receiving intravenous ivuxolimab every 2 weeks, at doses of 0.01 to 10 mg/kg.

Produced via immunoSEQ multiplex PCR; TCRdb's table is partial and in-frame only. The data hold more than 85,000 clones, with roughly 90% observed a single time. The germline V and J ends were trimmed by 6 bases and 6 bases, with 11 bases remaining between them. Germline assignment: CDR1 SNHLY and CDR2 FYNNEI. The CDR3 totals 12 residues. This TCR was sampled from an adult with an advanced solid tumor such as melanoma, head and neck, liver or kidney cancer. The chain employs TRBV2 and TRBJ1-2; D ambiguous. The source material was CD4+ or CD8+ T cells sorted from blood, sampled in a trial of the OX40 agonist ivuxolimab. In DNA form, the CDR3 reads TGTGCCAGCAGGGGCAGTGGCCATGGCTACACCTTC. It encodes CASRGSGHGYTF. Looking up the rest from reference TRBV2 and TRBJ1-2 gives the full variable domain: EPEVTQTPSHQVTQMGQEVILRCVPISNHLYFYWYRQILGQKVEFLVSFYNNEISEKSEIFDDQFSVERPDGSNFTLKIRSTKLEDSAMYFCASRGSGHGYTFGSGTRLTVV.